Following are 14 T cell receptor beta chains from one sample sequenced in a study of blood T cells in healthy people across ages. The authors ran a second PCR of 7 to 11 cycles using a sample-barcoded 5' primer and a J-beta primer mix. In TCRdb, the 5' RACE reads were re-called with MiXCR into one record per CDR3 protein. The sample shows approximately 900,000 distinct CDR3 sequences, roughly 28% of them seen only once. These data were likewise used in another study, on T cells of mothers and their children.

Sequencing was performed on blood. The receptors come from a woman in her thirties or forties in good health.

The chain recombines TRBV6-5 with TRBJ1-2; tentatively, D is TRBD1 (6 bases). Germline V lookup: CDR1 MNHEY, CDR2 SVGAGI. The CDR3 has 14 residues. This chain's CDR3 is CVTRGASRNYGYTF. CDR3 DNA: TGTGTCACCCGGGGGGCAAGTCGAAACTATGGCTACACCTTC.

On this clonotype: This clone may be a read error of a much larger clone one base away. The chain combines TRBV4-1 with TRBJ2-7; D gene ambiguous. CDR1 and CDR2 (germline): MGHRA, YSYEKL. The ends were cut back, 3 bases at V and 2 bases at J, with 11 bases in the middle. The CDR3 totals 14 residues. The CDR3 here is CASSQAERPYEQYF. CDR3 coding DNA: TGCGCCAGCAGCCAGGCGGAAAGGCCCTACGAGCAGTACTTC.

This clonotype was observed at least ten times. This chain joins TRBV20-1 and TRBJ2-3; D gene ambiguous. Trimming stripped 7 bases from V and 8 bases from J, with 13 bases between. There are 11 residues in the CDR3. Germline lookup yields CDR1 DFQATT and CDR2 SNEGSKA (reference sequence). The CDR3 DNA is TGCAGTGGTAGTTCCCCAGGTACGCAGTATTTT. Protein product: CSGSSPGTQYF.

Regarding this clonotype: A much bigger clone sits one base away, suggesting this may be a read error. The V and J genes are TRBV28 and TRBJ2-5; 7 bases align to TRBD1. V was pared by 1 base and J by 11 bases, with 19 bases of the junction left unmatched. Germline CDR1 reads MDHEN; CDR2 reads SYDVKM. The CDR3 has 17 residues. The CDR3 loop is CASSLFDLRQGRNEQYF. CDR3 sequence (DNA): TGTGCCAGCAGTTTATTCGATTTAAGACAGGGTAGGAATGAGCAGTACTTC.

The rearrangement links TRBV19 to TRBJ2-2; 9 nucleotides align to TRBD1. From germline, CDR1 is LNHDA and CDR2 SQIVND (reference sequence). The CDR3 is 15 residues long. V lost 8 bases, J lost 4 bases, and 8 bases stayed unmatched. The chain's CDR3 is CASSGTGFATGELFF. Written as DNA, the CDR3 is TGTGCCAGTTCCGGGACAGGGTTCGCCACCGGGGAGCTGTTTTTT.

This clonotype has at least ten counts. This chain connects TRBV5-1 to TRBJ2-7; no firm D call. CDR1 is SGHRS, CDR2 YFSETQ, per germline. Trimming cost V 9 bases and J 0 bases, with 19 bases left between them. The CDR3 extends over 15 amino acids. The CDR3 sequence: CATPTDGGYSYEQYF. As DNA, the CDR3 is TGCGCCACCCCGACGGACGGCGGATACTCCTACGAGCAGTACTTC.

This clonotype was counted only a few times. The chain recombines TRBV29-1 with TRBJ2-6; 9 nucleotides agree with TRBD2. The CDR3 is 16 residues long. Germline V CDR1 and CDR2: SQVTM, ANQGSEA. With V trimmed by 6 bases and J by 2 bases, 8 bases remained unmatched. This CDR3 is CSVLAGSGAGANVLTF. As DNA, the CDR3 is TGCAGCGTCCTAGCGGGGTCGGGAGCTGGGGCCAACGTCCTGACTTTC. The full variable domain, its missing parts supplied by reference TRBV29-1 and TRBJ2-6, is SAVISQKPSRDICQRGTSLTIQCQVDSQVTMMFWYRQQPGQSLTLIATANQGSEATYESGFVIDKFPISRPNLTFSTLTVSNMSPEDSSIYLCSVLAGSGAGANVLTFGAGSRLTVL.

The table lists this clonotype with many counts. The chain combines TRBV10-3 with TRBJ2-1, with TRBD1 identical over 9 bases. The junction had 6 bases not matched to a gene; V was cut back by 8 bases and J by 7 bases. Germline loops: CDR1 ENHRY, CDR2 SYGVKD. This CDR3 contains 13 residues. CDR3 region: CAILGQGGNEQFF. The CDR3 DNA sequence: TGTGCCATCTTGGGACAGGGCGGTAATGAGCAGTTCTTC.

V usage is TRBV6-5 and J usage is TRBJ2-3, with TRBD2 matching 8 bases. V dropped 0 bases and J dropped 4; count of bases not matched to a gene: 6. CDR3 length equals 16 residues. Per the germline V gene, CDR1 is MNHEY and CDR2 is SVGAGI. The CDR3 bases are TGTGCCAGCAGTTACTCGAATGGGCGGGGGGCAGATACGCAGTATTTT. Its protein product is CASSYSNGRGADTQYF.

With regard to this clonotype: Given a much more abundant clone one base away, this may be a read error. The chain couples TRBV7-8 to TRBJ2-7; D possibly corresponds to TRBD2 (5 bases). Germline V lookup: CDR1 SGHVS, CDR2 FQNEAQ. V was trimmed by 1 base and J by 3 bases, leaving 16 bases between them. This CDR3 spans 16 amino acids. This CDR3 is CASSLGLRGEGYEQYF. The CDR3 DNA reads TGTGCCAGCAGCTTAGGCCTTCGGGGAGAAGGCTACGAGCAGTACTTC.

Many counts were recorded for this clonotype. The chain is built from TRBV12-3 or TRBV12-4 and TRBJ2-7; a possible D gene is TRBD2 (6 bases). This CDR3 comprises 15 residues. Deletions cut 5 bases from V and 5 bases from J, with 19 bases between. CDR3 bases: TGTGCCAGCAGTACCCGGGCCCCGACGGGAGACGAGCAGTACTTC. Translation: CASSTRAPTGDEQYF.

The V call is TRBV5-1, the J call TRBJ1-1, with 9 bases matching TRBD1. CDR1 and CDR2 from the germline V gene are SGHRS and YFSETQ. Trimming took 4 bases from V and 4 from J; bases not matched to a gene: 8. The CDR3 loop spans 15 amino acids. The CDR3 nucleotides are TGCGCCAGCAGCCTCAGGGGACAGGGAAGCACTGAAGCTTTCTTT. It translates to CASSLRGQGSTEAFF.

A remark on this clonotype: This clone may be a read error of a much larger clone one base away. J is TRBJ1-6 and V is TRBV11-1; D not certain. CDR1 and CDR2 (germline): SGHAT, FQDESV (reference sequence). This CDR3 comprises 15 residues. The CDR3 region is CASSPEGRTDSPPHF. For the CDR3, the DNA is TGTGCCAGCAGCCCTGAAGGGCGAACAGATTCACCCCCCCACTTT.

This clonotype was found many times. The V and J genes are TRBV9 and TRBJ2-7; D is undetermined. Trimming pared 0 bases from V and 1 base from J, leaving 11 bases between. The CDR3 is made up of 15 amino acids. From germline, CDR1 is SGDLS and CDR2 YYNGEE. The CDR3, as DNA: TGTGCCAGCAGCGTAGCTCCCGGACGGTCCTACGAGCAGTACTTC. The encoded protein is CASSVAPGRSYEQYF.